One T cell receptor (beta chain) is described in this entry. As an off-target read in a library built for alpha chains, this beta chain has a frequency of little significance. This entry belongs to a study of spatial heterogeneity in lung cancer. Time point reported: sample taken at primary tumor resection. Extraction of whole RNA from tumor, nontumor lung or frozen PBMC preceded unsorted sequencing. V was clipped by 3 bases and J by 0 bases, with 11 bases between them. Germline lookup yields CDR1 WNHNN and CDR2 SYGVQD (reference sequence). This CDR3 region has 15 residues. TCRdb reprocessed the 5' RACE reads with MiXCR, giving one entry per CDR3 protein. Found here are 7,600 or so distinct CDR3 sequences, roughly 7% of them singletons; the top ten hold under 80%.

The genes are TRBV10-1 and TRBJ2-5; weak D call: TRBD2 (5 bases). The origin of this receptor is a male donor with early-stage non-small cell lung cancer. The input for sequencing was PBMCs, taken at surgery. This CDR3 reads CASSEGVGDQETQYF. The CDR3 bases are TGCGCCAGCAGTGAAGGCGTCGGGGACCAAGAGACCCAGTACTTC.